The 25 T cell receptor beta chains below all came from one sample that was sequenced in a study of brain metastases from non-small cell lung cancer. The repertoire was sequenced with immunoSEQ multiplex PCR; TCRdb's copy has only in-frame clones and lacks some. This table holds approximately 2,000 clones, about 90% found once. The sequencing input was primary lung tumor tissue. The receptors come from a donor at least 40 years old with non-small cell lung cancer.

This sequence joins TRBV5-6 and TRBJ2-7, with D perhaps TRBD1 or TRBD2 (5 bases each). The CDR3 loop spans 14 amino acids. Looked up from germline, CDR1 is SGHDT and CDR2 is YYEEEE. Deletions cut 3 bases from V and 1 base from J, with 11 bases between. The CDR3 region has the DNA TGTGCCAGCAGCTACCCCGGGGCTTCCTACGAGCAGTACTTC. Translation gives CASSYPGASYEQYF.

J is TRBJ2-3 and V is TRBV7-9; 14 bases are shared with TRBD2. The CDR3 is 16 residues long. Germline values: CDR1 SEHNR, CDR2 FQNEAQ (reference sequence). Germline trimming cut 5 bases from V and 5 bases from J; bases unmatched to any gene: 6. The CDR3 loop is CASSTGTSGGRDTQYF. The CDR3 region has the DNA TGTGCCAGCAGCACCGGGACTAGCGGGGGAAGAGATACGCAGTATTTT. Complete variable domain (other parts from reference TRBV7-9 and TRBJ2-3): DTGVSQNPRHKITKRGQNVTFRCDPISEHNRLYWYRQTLGQGPEFLTYFQNEAQLEKSRLLSDRFSAERPKGSFSTLEIQRTEQGDSAMYLCASSTGTSGGRDTQYFGPGTRLTVL.

The chain is built from TRBV27 and TRBJ2-6; D might be TRBD2 (5 bases). CDR1 is MNHEY and CDR2 is SMNVEV in the germline V gene (reference sequence). Trimming pared 5 bases from V and 2 bases from J, leaving 13 bases between. The CDR3 runs to 16 residues. CDR3: CASSLRLRAGANVLTF. For the CDR3, the DNA is TGTGCCAGCAGTCTACGATTGCGGGCTGGGGCCAACGTCCTGACTTTC.

The chain is built from TRBV5-4 and TRBJ1-1; possible D gene TRBD1, 6 bases. The V gene lost 1 base and the J gene lost 4 bases, with 14 bases spanning the gap. CDR1 is SGHNT and CDR2 is YYREEE in the germline V gene (reference sequence). CDR3 length: 15 residues. CDR3 loop: CASSLPARGLTEAFF. The CDR3 bases are TGTGCCAGCAGCTTGCCGGCGCGGGGGCTCACTGAAGCTTTCTTT. Using reference TRBV5-4 and TRBJ1-1 for the parts outside the CDR3, the full variable domain is ETGVTQSPTHLIKTRGQQVTLRCSSQSGHNTVSWYQQALGQGPQFIFQYYREEENGRGNFPPRFSGLQFPNYSSELNVNALELDDSALYLCASSLPARGLTEAFFGQGTRLTVV.

The V gene is TRBV10-1, the J gene TRBJ2-4, with D perhaps matching TRBD1 (6 bases). The CDR3 is 15 amino acids. The germline CDR1 and CDR2 sequences are WNHNN and SYGVQD (reference sequence). Trimming took off 0 bases at V and 2 bases at J, with 8 bases between the two ends. The CDR3 DNA follows: TGCGCCAGCAGTGAGTCTAGGGGGACCAAAAACATTCAGTACTTC. This sequence encodes CASSESRGTKNIQYF.

The chain joins TRBV6-8 to TRBJ1-1; TRBD1 matches at 7 bases. With V trimmed by 7 bases and J by 0 bases, 11 bases remained unmatched. CDR3 length: 16 amino acids. Germline loops: CDR1 MNHGY, CDR2 SAAAGT. Here the CDR3 DNA reads TGTGCCAGCAACCCGGACAGGTCCGTCATGAACACTGAAGCTTTCTTT. This codes for CASNPDRSVMNTEAFF.

This clone was detected only once. The chain employs TRBV7-9 and TRBJ1-2; tentatively, D is TRBD1 (5 bases). CDR1 SEHNR and CDR2 FQNEAQ come from the germline V gene (reference sequence). The CDR3 contains 13 residues. The V end lost 4 bases, the J end lost 12 bases, and 18 bases lay between the germline ends. The CDR3 here is CASSSLVGGRHTF. CDR3 DNA: TGTGCCAGCAGCTCCCTGGTCGGGGGTCGGCACACCTTC.

The chain combines TRBV7-9 with TRBJ1-4; D is possibly TRBD1 (5 bases). Per germline, CDR1 SEHNR and CDR2 FQNEAQ (reference sequence). Deletions cut 1 base from V and 4 bases from J, with 10 bases between. The CDR3 has 15 amino acids. The CDR3: CASSLGGTGNEKLFF. As DNA, the CDR3 is TGTGCCAGCAGCTTAGGAGGGACGGGTAATGAAAAACTGTTTTTT.

The chain carries TRBV11-2 and TRBJ2-7, with 9 positions matching TRBD1. J gave up 3 bases and V 4 bases, and 7 bases lay outside the gene matches. The length of the CDR3 is 15 residues. Germline V CDR1 and CDR2: SGHAT, FQNNGV. The CDR3 reads CASSSYRGRNYEQYF. The CDR3 nucleotides are TGTGCCAGCAGCTCGTACAGGGGGCGCAACTACGAGCAGTACTTC.

J is TRBJ2-3 and V is TRBV10-2; 11 bases map to TRBD2. The CDR3 has 18 amino acids. V trimming: 2 bases; J trimming: 5 bases; junction bases outside the gene matches: 12. Germline CDR1 is WSHSY and CDR2 is SAAADI. CDR3 nucleotide sequence: TGCGCCAGCAGTGAGGGACTAGCGGGCAGGATTCATCAAGATACGCAGTATTTT. Its protein is CASSEGLAGRIHQDTQYF.

This sequence joins TRBV3-1 (or the pseudogene TRBV3-2) and TRBJ2-7; D is undetermined. V shed 0 bases and J shed 2 bases, with 23 bases lying between them. The CDR3 is made up of 19 amino acids. The germline gives CDR1 LGHDT, CDR2 YNNKEL (reference sequence). CDR3 region: CASSQDSGRLPTTAYEQYF. DNA for the CDR3: TGTGCCAGCAGCCAAGACTCCGGTCGGCTCCCTACCACGGCCTACGAGCAGTACTTC.

The genes are TRBV2 and TRBJ2-5; 12 bases are a match to TRBD2. The V gene's germline CDR1 is SNHLY and CDR2 FYNNEI. This CDR3 is 19 amino acids long. V was pared by 4 bases and J by 0 bases, with 12 bases of the junction left unmatched. The CDR3 sequence is CASSVKIYRLAGDQETQYF. CDR3 DNA sequence: TGTGCCAGCAGTGTAAAGATCTACCGACTAGCGGGGGACCAAGAGACCCAGTACTTC.

As for this clone: One end of the junction is discordant with germline, which a read error may explain. The chain combines TRBV5-6 with TRBJ2-6, with a weak D call TRBD1 (5 bases). The CDR3 spans 15 residues. The germline gives CDR1 SGHDT, CDR2 YYEEEE. The CDR3 loop reads CASSLPASGANVLTF. The CDR3 DNA reads as TGTGCCAGCAGCTTGCCCGCCTCTGGGGCCAACGTCCTGACTTTT.

This clone was seen just once. This rearrangement joins TRBV9 to TRBJ2-2; tentative D call: TRBD2 (5 bases). From germline, CDR1 is SGDLS and CDR2 YYNGEE. V lost 0 bases and J 4 bases, leaving 10 bases between the germline ends. The CDR3 runs 15 residues. CDR3 nucleotides: TGTGCCAGCAGCGTAGGGGGAGCCCCCACCGGGGAGCTGTTTTTT. Its protein is CASSVGGAPTGELFF.

V is TRBV6-6 and J is TRBJ2-1; D unresolved. The CDR3 loop spans 13 amino acids. The V gene's germline CDR1 is MNHNY and CDR2 SVGAGI (reference sequence). The V gene lost 6 bases and the J gene lost 6 bases, with 12 bases spanning the gap. The CDR3 protein is CASSQTWANEQFF. The DNA of the CDR3 is TGTGCCAGCAGCCAGACTTGGGCCAATGAGCAGTTCTTC.

V gene TRBV28 combines with J gene TRBJ2-7; the D call may be TRBD1 or TRBD2 (5 bases each). Between the trimmed V and J ends, which lost 8 bases and 0 bases, there was a span of 14 bases. The V gene's germline CDR1 is MDHEN and CDR2 SYDVKM. CDR3 length: 14 amino acids. The CDR3 nucleotides read TGTGCCAGCCTGCGGTCAGGGAGCTCCTACGAGCAGTACTTC. Protein sequence: CASLRSGSSYEQYF.

This sequence joins TRBV7-2 and TRBJ2-5, with D tentatively TRBD2 (6 bases). The V end lost 5 bases, the J end lost 5 bases, and 15 bases lay between the germline ends. The CDR3 runs to 14 residues. Per the germline V gene, CDR1 is SGHTA and CDR2 is FQGNSA. The CDR3 reads CASSPGTGAETQYF. DNA for the CDR3: TGTGCCAGCAGCCCGGGGACTGGGGCGGAGACCCAGTACTTC.

The CDR3 coding sequence is TGCGCCAGCAGCCAAGAGGAAACAGGGTTCCAGCCCCAGCATTTT. Residues: CASSQEETGFQPQHF. This sequence joins TRBV4-3 and TRBJ1-5; TRBD1 might be the D (6 bases). The length of the CDR3 is 15 residues. From germline, CDR1 is LGHNA and CDR2 YSLEER. The germline V and J ends were trimmed by 0 bases and 7 bases, with 13 bases remaining between them.

This clone has a handful of counts. CDR3 DNA: TGCGCCAGCAGCCCCCTTTCGGGACTAGCGGGCAATGAGCAGTTCTTC. It encodes CASSPLSGLAGNEQFF. The V gene is TRBV5-1, the J gene TRBJ2-1; 12 positions agree with TRBD2. Germline CDR1 is SGHRS and CDR2 is YFSETQ. The CDR3 runs to 16 residues. V was clipped by 4 bases and J by 6 bases; unmatched bases: 8.

On this clone itself: A read error may account for a junction end that differs from germline. The chain has TRBV5-1 and TRBJ1-1; no reliable D call. CDR1 and CDR2 from the germline V gene are SGHRS and YFSETQ. The CDR3 loop spans 13 amino acids. CDR3 sequence reads: CVSSLDPNTEAFF. CDR3 DNA sequence: TGCGTCAGCAGCTTGGATCCCAACACTGAAGCTTTCTTT.

This chain links TRBV7-3 with TRBJ1-5; no clear D gene. Trimming took off 0 bases at V and 7 bases at J, with 7 bases between the two ends. There are 13 residues in the CDR3. Germline CDR1 reads SGHTA; CDR2 reads FQGTGA. The CDR3 DNA follows: TGTGCCAGCAGCTTAACCCCGGGGCAGCCCCAGCATTTT. Translating gives CASSLTPGQPQHF.

Details on this clone: A junction end diverges from the germline sequence, so it may reflect a read error. The rearrangement joins TRBV7-9 to TRBJ2-6; D is possibly TRBD2 (5 bases). This CDR3 has 15 amino acids. The germline CDR1 and CDR2 sequences are SEHNR and FQNEAQ (reference sequence). CDR3 DNA sequence: TGTGCCAGCAACTTAAGCGGATCTGGGGCCAACGTCCTGACTTTC. As protein: CASNLSGSGANVLTF.

The V and J genes are TRBV24-1 and TRBJ2-3; D is uncertain. V lost 1 base to trimming and J lost 1 base, with 11 bases between them. The CDR3 has 16 amino acids. Germline loops: CDR1 KGHDR, CDR2 SFDVKD. The CDR3 DNA reads as TGTGCCACCAGTGATTTCGGCCCGGCTGGCACAGATACGCAGTATTTT. It codes for CATSDFGPAGTDTQYF.

J is TRBJ1-1 and V is TRBV5-8, with 8 bases that match TRBD1. This CDR3 comprises 13 residues. The V and J ends lost 2 bases and 10 bases, in that order; junction bases with no gene match: 7. Germline CDR1 reads SGHTS; CDR2 reads YDEGEE. CDR3 coding DNA: TGTGCCAGCAGCTTCCAGGGGGCGCGGGTAGCTTTCTTT. It translates to CASSFQGARVAFF.

The rearrangement uses TRBV5-4 and TRBJ1-2, with 10 bases fitting TRBD1. Trimming cost V 4 bases and J 7 bases; bases outside gene matches: 10. This CDR3 has 15 residues. Germline V CDR1 and CDR2: SGHNT, YYREEE (reference sequence). CDR3 region: CASSPDRGRSGGYTF. Written as DNA, the CDR3 is TGTGCCAGCAGCCCAGACAGGGGGCGATCGGGTGGCTACACCTTC. Full variable domain (missing parts from reference TRBV5-4 and TRBJ1-2): ETGVTQSPTHLIKTRGQQVTLRCSSQSGHNTVSWYQQALGQGPQFIFQYYREEENGRGNFPPRFSGLQFPNYSSELNVNALELDDSALYLCASSPDRGRSGGYTFGSGTRLTVV.